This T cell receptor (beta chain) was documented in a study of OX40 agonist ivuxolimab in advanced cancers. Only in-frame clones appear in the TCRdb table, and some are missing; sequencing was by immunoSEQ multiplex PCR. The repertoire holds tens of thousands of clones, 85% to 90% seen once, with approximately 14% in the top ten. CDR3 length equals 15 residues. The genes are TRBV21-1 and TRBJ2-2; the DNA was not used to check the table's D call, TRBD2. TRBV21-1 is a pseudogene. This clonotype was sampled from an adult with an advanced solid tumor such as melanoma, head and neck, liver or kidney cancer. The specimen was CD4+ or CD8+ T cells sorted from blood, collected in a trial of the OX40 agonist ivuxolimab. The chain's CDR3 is CASSRVRGYVGELFF. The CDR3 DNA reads TGTGCCAGCAGCAGGGTTCGGGGGTACGTAGGGGAGCTGTTTTTT.